Listed below are T cell receptor beta chains from one sample, sequenced in a study of shared T cell receptors in the human thymus. Some clones are missing from TCRdb's copy, which holds only in-frame ones; the method was immunoSEQ multiplex PCR. In the table there are 500,000 to 750,000 clones, roughly 90% of which are singletons. The sample also formed part of further work on human thymus T cells.

Sample: thymocytes. The receptors derive from a boy in the first two years of life with a congenital heart defect. The CDR3 runs from the conserved cysteine through the conserved F or W. D genes are given only for firm matches. The size entry is marked missing in some rows and otherwise reads once, few, many or a size class.

clone_size	v_call	d_call	j_call	cdr3_nt	cdr3_aa
-	TRBV19	TRBD2	TRBJ2-1	TGTGCCAGTCAGGGACTAGCGGACAATGAGCAGTTCTTC	CASQGLADNEQFF
-	TRBV30	TRBD2	TRBJ2-2	TGTGCCTGGGGGTTACTAGCGGGAGCAGCCGGGGAGCTGTTTTTT	CAWGLLAGAAGELFF
-	TRBV7-9	-	TRBJ1-1	TGTGCCAGCACCCTGGCGACGCGGTCTGAAGCTTTCTTT	CASTLATRSEAFF
-	TRBV7-2	-	TRBJ1-5	TGTGCCAGCAGTAGCGTCCCCAGGGGCCCTAGCAATCAGCCCCAGCATTTT	CASSSVPRGPSNQPQHF
-	TRBV7-3	-	TRBJ2-7	TGTGCCAGCAGCTTAATTGAGATACCCGGGCAGGGATGCGGGGTCGCCGTTGGTACCTACGAGCAGTACTTC	CASSLIEIPGQGCGVAVGTYEQYF
-	TRBV4-3	-	TRBJ2-7	TGCGCCAGCAGCCAAGATTACGGGAGCTCCTACGAGCAGTACTTC	CASSQDYGSSYEQYF
-	TRBV19	-	TRBJ1-1	TGTGCCAGTAGTATCGCTCGAGGGAGCCCGAACACTGAAGCTTTCTTT	CASSIARGSPNTEAFF
-	TRBV5-6	-	TRBJ2-2	TGTGCCAGCAGCTTGGGACTCGCGAACACCGGGGAGCTGTTTTTT	CASSLGLANTGELFF
-	TRBV15	TRBD2	TRBJ2-7	TGTGCCACCAGCAGAGATAAAGGGACTAGCTGGGAGCAGTACTTC	CATSRDKGTSWEQYF
-	TRBV6-5	TRBD1	TRBJ2-1	TGTGCCAGCACCACAACAGGGGAGGAGCAGTTCTTC	CASTTTGEEQFF
few	TRBV4-3	-	TRBJ2-7	TGCGCCAGCAGCCAAGATTTCGCAAGCCGCGAGCAGTACTTC	CASSQDFASREQYF
-	TRBV6-5	-	TRBJ2-7	TGTGCCAGCACCCCCTATTTGGGGGCCCCCTACGAGCAGTACTTC	CASTPYLGAPYEQYF
few	TRBV12-1	-	TRBJ2-1	TGTGCCAGGTGTCTGGGAAGCGGGATCTTGGACAATGAGCAGTTCTTC	CARCLGSGILDNEQFF
-	TRBV11-2	TRBD1	TRBJ1-4	TGTGCCAGCAGCTTAGTAATCAGGGACAGGGAAAAACTGTTTTTT	CASSLVIRDREKLFF
-	TRBV7-6	TRBD1	TRBJ2-5	TGTGCCAGCAGCTTAGAGGGACAGCACCAAGAGACCCAGTACTTC	CASSLEGQHQETQYF
-	TRBV12-5	TRBD1	TRBJ2-5	TGTGCTAGTGGTTTGGTCAGGGTTGGGACAGGTTTTGAGACCCAGTACTTC	CASGLVRVGTGFETQYF
-	TRBV6-1	-	TRBJ1-5	TGTGCCAGCGTTACGGGAACTAAGCCCCAGCATTTT	CASVTGTKPQHF
-	TRBV21-1	-	TRBJ1-1	TGTGCCAGCAGGGGGGCAGGGGCACCTGAAGCTTTCTTT	CASRGAGAPEAFF
-	TRBV4-2	TRBD2	TRBJ2-1	TGTGCCAGCAGCCCGGGACTAGCGGGGTCTTACAATGAGCAGTTCTTC	CASSPGLAGSYNEQFF
-	TRBV4-2	TRBD2	TRBJ2-3	TGTGCCAGCAGCCAAGACGAAGGCGGGAGAACGCAGTATTTT	CASSQDEGGRTQYF
once	TRBV6-6	-	TRBJ2-1	TGTGCCAGCAGTACCGTAGACAGGAGCTCCTACAATGAGCAGTTCTTC	CASSTVDRSSYNEQFF
-	TRBV13	-	TRBJ2-1	TGTGCCAGCAGCTGGAGGGGGGGCTCCTACAATGAGCAGTTCTTC	CASSWRGGSYNEQFF
-	TRBV2	TRBD2	TRBJ2-5	TGTGCCAGCAGTGAAGCAGGAGCGGGAGGGCCAAGTGAGACCCAGTACTTC	CASSEAGAGGPSETQYF
-	TRBV19	-	TRBJ1-4	TGTGCCAGTAGTATCGACCAGGTGTCCCATGAAAAACTGTTTTTT	CASSIDQVSHEKLFF
-	TRBV2	TRBD2	TRBJ2-7	TGTGCCAGCAGTCCACCCCCCCAGGGAGCAGCGGGAGGGCCCTACGAGCAGTACTTC	CASSPPPQGAAGGPYEQYF
-	TRBV30	TRBD2	TRBJ2-3	TGTGCCTGGAGTCGGACTAGCGGACGCACAGATACGCAGTATTTT	CAWSRTSGRTDTQYF
-	TRBV6-6	TRBD1	TRBJ2-7	TGTGCCAGCGCCGGGACAGCCGACTCCTACGAGCAGTACTTC	CASAGTADSYEQYF
-	TRBV11-2	-	TRBJ1-1	TGTGCCAGCAGCTTAGCTCGTTGGGGAGGGGGAGGCACTGAAGCTTTCTTT	CASSLARWGGGGTEAFF
-	TRBV5-1	-	TRBJ2-1	TGCGCCAGCAGCTTCCCCCAGGGGTTGACGAATGAGCAGTTCTTC	CASSFPQGLTNEQFF
-	TRBV21-1	-	TRBJ1-2	TGTGCCAGCAGCCTAGGAACGAGCTATGGCTACACCTTC	CASSLGTSYGYTF
few	TRBV15	-	TRBJ2-3	TGTGCCACCAGCATAACCCCGCCCGGTAGCAAGGTCACAGATACGCAGTATTTT	CATSITPPGSKVTDTQYF
-	TRBV5-6	-	TRBJ2-5	TGTGCCAGCAGCTTGGGCCCGTCGACACAAGAGACCCAGTACTTC	CASSLGPSTQETQYF
-	TRBV28	-	TRBJ2-2	TGTGCCAGCAGTGCACCTCGGGCTAGCCGTAACACCGGGGAGCTGTTTTTT	CASSAPRASRNTGELFF
-	TRBV19	-	TRBJ1-5	TGTGCCAGTAGTCCCCTATCACAGGGATGCCAGCCCCAGCATTTT	CASSPLSQGCQPQHF
-	TRBV20-1	TRBD1	TRBJ2-2	TGCAGTGCTAGGGGACAGACGGAGCTGTTTTTT	CSARGQTELFF